The T cell receptor (beta chain) under discussion was sequenced for a study of Graves' ophthalmopathy and Graves' hyperthyroidism. Amplification of the TCR beta CDR3 regions used RNA transcripts (as template). An opening RT-PCR round employed HTBI primers and preceded a second-round multiplex PCR. In TCRdb, the multiplex PCR reads were re-called with MiXCR into one record per CDR3 protein. The sample records some 520,000 distinct CDR3 sequences, over 13% being singletons. The CDR3 covers 15 residues. Trimming cost V 1 base and J 2 bases, with 12 bases left between them. Germline values: CDR1 LGHDT, CDR2 YNNKEL (reference sequence). This clonotype was counted ten times or more.

The chain links TRBV3-1 to TRBJ2-7, with D tentatively TRBD2 (6 bases). This clonotype was sampled from a woman aged 25 to 39 with Graves' ophthalmopathy. The sample taken for sequencing was blood. The CDR3 nucleotides read TGTGCCAGCAGCCAAGGAATGATAGCGGCCTACGAGCAGTACTTC. It codes for CASSQGMIAAYEQYF.